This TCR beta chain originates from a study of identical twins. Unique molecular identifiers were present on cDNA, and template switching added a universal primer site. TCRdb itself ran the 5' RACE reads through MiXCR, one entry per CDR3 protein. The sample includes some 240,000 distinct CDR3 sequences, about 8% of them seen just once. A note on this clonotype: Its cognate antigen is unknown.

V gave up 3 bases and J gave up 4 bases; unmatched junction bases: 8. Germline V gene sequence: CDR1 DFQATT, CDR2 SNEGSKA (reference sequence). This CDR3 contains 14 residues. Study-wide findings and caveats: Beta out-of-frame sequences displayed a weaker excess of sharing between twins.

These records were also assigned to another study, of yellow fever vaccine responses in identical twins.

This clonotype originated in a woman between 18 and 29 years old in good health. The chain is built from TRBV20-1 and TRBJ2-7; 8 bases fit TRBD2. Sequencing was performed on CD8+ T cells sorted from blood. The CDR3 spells CSASGRASDYEQYF. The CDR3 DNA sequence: TGCAGTGCTAGCGGGAGGGCCAGTGATTACGAGCAGTACTTC.